This T cell receptor beta chain was sequenced in a study of cytomegalovirus exposure and HLA in healthy donors. A multiplex PCR was run with 60 Vbeta primers and 13 Jbeta primers. In the source study's methods: In a later analysis, the count reached tens of millions of unique TCR beta chains, with 9 million to 11 million shared. TCRdb's copy holds only in-frame clones and misses some; the assay was immunoSEQ multiplex PCR. V and J calls and clone size come straight from that table; D and trimming were deduced from the DNA. The data contain approximately 170,000 clones, around 80% of them seen just once; the ten biggest clones take up around 1.5%. Notes on the study in general: Beyond CMV serostatus, there was no information to go on about immune exposure. A prior analysis recorded that most TCR beta V segments were productive about 87% or about 30% of the time. A later analysis, which compared TCR beta chains of equal frequency, found the HLA-associated ones more clonally expanded.

To note about this clone: Its specificity is unknown.

The sample consisted of PBMCs. The sequence was obtained from a man in his forties in good health and CMV-seronegative.

CDR3 loop: CASRPSGVYGYTF. CDR3 coding DNA: TGTGCCAGTAGGCCATCAGGGGTCTATGGCTACACCTTC. This sequence joins TRBV19 and TRBJ1-2; D is possibly TRBD1 (6 bases). The CDR3 covers 13 residues. Germline values: CDR1 LNHDA, CDR2 SQIVND (reference sequence). Trimming removed 6 bases at V and 4 bases at J, with 12 bases between.